The next 4 T cell receptor beta chains were all read from a single sample in a study of blood T cell repertoires in COVID-19. Method: immunoSEQ multiplex PCR; TCRdb's copy keeps in-frame clones and lacks some. The repertoire holds some 67,000 clones, 90% seen once, with 5% to 5.5% in the top ten. Sequences were obtained from peripheral blood. Receptors originate from a woman aged 18-29 years with acute or convalescent COVID-19.

The chain joins TRBV15 to TRBJ1-3; D is possibly TRBD1 (6 bases). The CDR3 is 15 residues long. The germline V and J ends were trimmed by 4 bases and 0 bases, with 10 bases remaining between them. Germline V gene lookup returns CDR1 LNHNV and CDR2 YYDKDF (reference sequence). This CDR3 is CATSKPGHSGNTIYF. The DNA of the CDR3 is TGTGCCACCAGCAAACCGGGACACTCTGGAAACACCATATATTTT.

The V and J genes are TRBV6-1 and TRBJ2-2; D remains ambiguous. With 1 base removed from V and 8 bases from J, the gap between germline ends came to 8 bases. The CDR3 has 13 residues. The V gene's germline CDR1 is MNHNS and CDR2 SASEGT. The CDR3 sequence: CASSEGRRGELFF. The CDR3 region has the DNA TGTGCCAGCAGTGAAGGGAGACGGGGGGAGCTGTTTTTT.

This rearrangement joins TRBV6-6 to TRBJ2-7; TRBD1 matches at 9 bases. Germline CDR1 MNHNY, CDR2 SVGAGI (reference sequence). The CDR3 is 13 amino acids. The trim removed 6 bases at V and 7 bases at J, leaving 7 bases unmatched. The CDR3 nucleotides are TGTGCCAGCAGCCGGGACAGGGTAGGAGAGCAGTACTTC. The encoded protein is CASSRDRVGEQYF.

J is TRBJ2-7 and V is TRBV6-6; 8 bases are a match to TRBD2. The ends lost 8 bases at V and 5 bases at J; junction bases unmatched: 11. There are 14 residues in the CDR3. Looked up from germline, CDR1 is MNHNY and CDR2 is SVGAGI (reference sequence). CDR3 nucleotides: TGTGCCAGCGCTCCCGGGGGGGGGAGCCACGAGCAGTACTTC. This encodes CASAPGGGSHEQYF.